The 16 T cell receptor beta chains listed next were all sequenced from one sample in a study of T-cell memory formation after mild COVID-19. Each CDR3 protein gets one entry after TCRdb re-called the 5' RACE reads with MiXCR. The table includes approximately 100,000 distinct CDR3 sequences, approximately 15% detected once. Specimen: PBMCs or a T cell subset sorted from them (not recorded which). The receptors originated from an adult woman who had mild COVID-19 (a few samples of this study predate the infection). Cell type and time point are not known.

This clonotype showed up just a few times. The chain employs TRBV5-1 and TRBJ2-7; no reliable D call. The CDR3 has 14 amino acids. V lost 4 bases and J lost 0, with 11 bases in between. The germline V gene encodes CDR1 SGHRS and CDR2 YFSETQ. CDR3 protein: CASSRTDSSYEQYF. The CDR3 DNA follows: TGCGCCAGCAGCCGGACCGATAGCTCCTACGAGCAGTACTTC.

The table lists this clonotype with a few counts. The CDR3 loop is CASSIGTEQYF. The CDR3 DNA reads TGTGCCAGTAGTATAGGGACCGAGCAGTACTTC. This chain connects TRBV19 to TRBJ2-7; D remains ambiguous. V was shortened by 1 base and J by 6 bases, with 4 bases between the two germline ends. Germline V lookup: CDR1 LNHDA, CDR2 SQIVND (reference sequence). CDR3 size: 11 residues.

The CDR3 coding sequence is TGCGCCAGCAGAAGGGGGGGAGAGACCCAGTACTTC. Translating gives CASRRGGETQYF. The chain has TRBV5-1 and TRBJ2-5; a weak D match, TRBD2 (7 bases). From germline, CDR1 is SGHRS and CDR2 YFSETQ. The V gene lost 5 bases and the J gene lost 4 bases, with 9 bases spanning the gap. The CDR3 extends over 12 amino acids.

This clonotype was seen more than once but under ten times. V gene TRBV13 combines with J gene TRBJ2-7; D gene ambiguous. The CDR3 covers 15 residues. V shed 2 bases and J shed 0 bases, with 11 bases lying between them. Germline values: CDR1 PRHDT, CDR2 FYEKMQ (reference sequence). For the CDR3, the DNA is TGTGCCAGCAGCTTAAGAGGTCCCAGCTCCTACGAGCAGTACTTC. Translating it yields CASSLRGPSSYEQYF.

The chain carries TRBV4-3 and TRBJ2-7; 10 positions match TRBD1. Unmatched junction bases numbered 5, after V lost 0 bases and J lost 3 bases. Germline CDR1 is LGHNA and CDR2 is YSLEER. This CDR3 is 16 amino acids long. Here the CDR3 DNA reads TGCGCCAGCAGCCAAGATAGAGGACAGGGGGGCTACGAGCAGTACTTC. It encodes CASSQDRGQGGYEQYF.

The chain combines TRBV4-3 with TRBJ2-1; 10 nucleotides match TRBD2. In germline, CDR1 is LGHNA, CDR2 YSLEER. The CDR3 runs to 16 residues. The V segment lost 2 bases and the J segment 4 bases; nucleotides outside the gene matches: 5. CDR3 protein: CASSQHPTSGYNEQFF. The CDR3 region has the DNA TGCGCCAGCAGCCAACACCCGACTAGCGGGTACAATGAGCAGTTCTTC.

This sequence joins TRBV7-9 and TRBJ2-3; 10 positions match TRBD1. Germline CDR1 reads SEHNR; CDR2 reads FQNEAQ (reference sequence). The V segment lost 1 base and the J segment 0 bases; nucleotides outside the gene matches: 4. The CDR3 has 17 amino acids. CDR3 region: CASSLGQGAWSTDTQYF. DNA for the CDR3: TGTGCCAGCAGCTTAGGACAGGGGGCTTGGAGCACAGATACGCAGTATTTT.

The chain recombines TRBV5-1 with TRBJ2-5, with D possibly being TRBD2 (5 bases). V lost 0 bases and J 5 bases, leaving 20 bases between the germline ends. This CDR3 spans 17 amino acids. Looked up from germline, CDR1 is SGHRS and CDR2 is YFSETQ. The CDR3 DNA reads TGCGCCAGCAGCTTGGACCCCCAGACGGGGTCGGGGGAGACCCAGTACTTC. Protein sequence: CASSLDPQTGSGETQYF.

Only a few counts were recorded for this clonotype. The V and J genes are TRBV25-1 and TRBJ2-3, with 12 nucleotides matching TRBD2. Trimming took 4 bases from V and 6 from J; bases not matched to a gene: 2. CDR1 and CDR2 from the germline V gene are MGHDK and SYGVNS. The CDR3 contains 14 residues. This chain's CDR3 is CASSAGTSGDTQYF. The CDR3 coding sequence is TGTGCCAGCAGTGCCGGGACTAGCGGGGATACGCAGTATTTT.

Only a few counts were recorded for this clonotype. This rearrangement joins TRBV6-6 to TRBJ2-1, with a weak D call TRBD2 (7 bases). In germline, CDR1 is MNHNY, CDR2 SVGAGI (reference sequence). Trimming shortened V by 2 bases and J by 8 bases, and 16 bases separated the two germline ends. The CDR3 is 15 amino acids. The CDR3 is CASSYGGREIDEQFF. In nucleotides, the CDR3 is TGTGCCAGCAGTTACGGGGGGCGGGAGATTGATGAGCAGTTCTTC.

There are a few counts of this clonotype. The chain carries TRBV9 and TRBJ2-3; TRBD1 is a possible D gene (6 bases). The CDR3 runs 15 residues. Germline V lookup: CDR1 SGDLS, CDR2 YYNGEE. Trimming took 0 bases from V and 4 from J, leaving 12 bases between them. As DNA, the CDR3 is TGTGCCAGCAGCGTAGAAGGCAGGGGAGCAGATACGCAGTATTTT. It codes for CASSVEGRGADTQYF.

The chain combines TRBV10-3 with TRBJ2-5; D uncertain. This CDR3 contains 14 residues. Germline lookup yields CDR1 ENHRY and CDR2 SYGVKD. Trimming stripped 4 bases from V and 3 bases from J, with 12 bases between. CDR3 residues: CAISAVDTKETQYF. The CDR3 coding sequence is TGTGCCATCAGTGCTGTGGATACAAAAGAGACCCAGTACTTC.

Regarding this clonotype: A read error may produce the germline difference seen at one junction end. The CDR3 DNA is TGTGCCAGCAGCGTAGCAAAGAGGAATGAGCAGTTATTC. Translated: CASSVAKRNEQLF. The chain couples TRBV9 to TRBJ2-1, with D hard to call. Germline V gene lookup returns CDR1 SGDLS and CDR2 YYNGEE. The CDR3 is 13 amino acids.

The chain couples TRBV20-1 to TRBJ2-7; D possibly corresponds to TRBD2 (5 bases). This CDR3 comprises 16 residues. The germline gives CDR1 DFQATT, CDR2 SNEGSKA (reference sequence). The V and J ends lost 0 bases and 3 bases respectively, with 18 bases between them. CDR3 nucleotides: TGCAGTGCTAGAGATTTTGGGCACTCGAGGGACTACGAGCAGTACTTC. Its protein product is CSARDFGHSRDYEQYF.

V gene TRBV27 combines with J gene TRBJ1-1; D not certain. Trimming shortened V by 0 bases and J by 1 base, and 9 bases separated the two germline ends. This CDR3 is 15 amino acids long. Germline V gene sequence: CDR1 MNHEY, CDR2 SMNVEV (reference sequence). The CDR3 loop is CASSLSRVWNTEAFF. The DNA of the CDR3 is TGTGCCAGCAGTTTATCTCGGGTTTGGAACACTGAAGCTTTCTTT.

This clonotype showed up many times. The CDR3 nucleotides are TGTGCCAGCAGTTTGGGGGGTGAAGCAGATACGCAGTATTTT. Translated: CASSLGGEADTQYF. The chain recombines TRBV12-3 or TRBV12-4 with TRBJ2-3; TRBD2 might be the D (6 bases). The CDR3 has 14 amino acids. Deletions cut 3 bases from V and 4 bases from J, with 11 bases between.